The rows below give T cell receptor beta chains drawn from one sample of a study of spatial heterogeneity in lung cancer. Via MiXCR, TCRdb re-called the 5' RACE reads, giving one row per CDR3 protein. Among fewer than 6,000 distinct CDR3 sequences listed, about 27% were seen once. The specimen was lung tumor tissue, collected at surgery. The receptors originated from a male donor with early-stage non-small cell lung cancer. Each CDR3 is given with its conserved first and last residue. A D gene is named only where the DNA matches it firmly. Clone size is stated in some rows and not others, as once, few, many or a class when expanded.

clone_size,v_call,d_call,j_call,cdr3_aa,cdr3_nt
medium-sized,TRBV7-9,-,TRBJ1-1,CASSFPPGVPEAFF,TGTGCCAGCAGCTTTCCCCCAGGGGTCCCTGAAGCTTTCTTT
-,TRBV20-1,TRBD2,TRBJ2-3,CSARTSPTDTQYF,TGCAGTGCTAGGACTAGCCCCACAGATACGCAGTATTTT
many,TRBV10-3,TRBD2,TRBJ2-1,CAITASGSWEEEQFF,TGTGCCATCACGGCCAGCGGGAGCTGGGAGGAGGAGCAGTTCTTC
medium-sized,TRBV4-1,TRBD2,TRBJ2-3,CASSQPGRDTDTQYF,TGCGCCAGCAGCCAACCTGGGAGGGACACAGATACGCAGTATTTT
-,TRBV24-1,TRBD2,TRBJ2-3,CATSEFRLAGTDTQYF,TGTGCCACCAGTGAATTTCGACTAGCGGGCACAGATACGCAGTATTTT
-,TRBV5-1,-,TRBJ1-1,CASSRDGKNTEAFF,TGCGCCAGCAGCCGGGACGGCAAGAACACTGAAGCTTTCTTT
medium-sized,TRBV6-5,-,TRBJ2-4,CAINSRRAIRIGGNIQYF,TGTGCCATCAATTCGCGTCGGGCAATACGGATTGGAGGAAACATTCAGTACTTC
medium-sized,TRBV27,TRBD1,TRBJ1-5,CASSLGTGGDQPQHF,TGTGCCAGCAGTTTAGGGACAGGGGGCGATCAGCCCCAGCATTTT
medium-sized,TRBV29-1,-,TRBJ2-5,CSAKPGGVETQYF,TGCAGCGCCAAACCAGGTGGTGTAGAGACCCAGTACTTC
medium-sized,TRBV5-5,TRBD2,TRBJ2-1,CASSSGLAGTNEQFF,TGTGCCAGCAGCTCAGGACTAGCGGGAACTAATGAGCAGTTCTTC
-,TRBV7-9,TRBD1,TRBJ2-7,CASSFPGQGASEQYF,TGTGCCAGCAGCTTTCCGGGACAGGGGGCAAGTGAGCAGTACTTC
few,TRBV3-1,TRBD1,TRBJ2-5,CASSRLQGAQETQYF,TGTGCCAGCAGCCGTCTACAGGGGGCCCAAGAGACCCAGTACTTC
-,TRBV6-5,TRBD2,TRBJ2-7,CASSSRLAGGYEQYF,TGTGCCAGCAGTTCGAGACTAGCGGGAGGCTACGAGCAGTACTTC
once,TRBV6-4,-,TRBJ2-3,CASSDSLGTDTQYF,TGTGCCAGCAGTGACTCCTTGGGGACAGATACGCAGTATTTT
medium-sized,TRBV11-2,-,TRBJ1-1,CASSHGTDTEAFF,TGTGCCAGCAGCCATGGGACGGACACTGAAGCTTTCTTT
-,TRBV28,TRBD2,TRBJ2-1,CASSPASSGYNERFF,TGTGCCAGCAGCCCCGCGTCTAGCGGTTACAATGAGCGGTTCTTC
many,TRBV2,-,TRBJ2-1,CASSERAPPYNEQFF,TGTGCCAGCAGTGAAAGAGCCCCCCCTTACAATGAGCAGTTCTTC
medium-sized,TRBV27,TRBD2,TRBJ2-1,CASSFVAGGSSYNEQFF,TGTGCCAGCAGTTTCGTTGCGGGAGGGAGCTCCTACAATGAGCAGTTCTTC
-,TRBV29-1,TRBD1,TRBJ2-7,CSVGGQLTYEQYF,TGCAGCGTTGGGGGACAGTTGACCTACGAGCAGTACTTC
-,TRBV4-2,-,TRBJ2-2,CASSQDAGTSNTGELFF,TGTGCCAGCAGCCAAGACGCCGGGACTTCTAACACCGGGGAGCTGTTTTTT
-,TRBV28,TRBD2,TRBJ2-5,CASSPGLAGQETQYF,TGTGCCAGCAGTCCAGGACTAGCGGGACAAGAGACCCAGTACTTC
-,TRBV15,TRBD1,TRBJ2-7,CATQKGPGTGSSYEQYF,TGTGCCACCCAGAAAGGGCCCGGGACAGGGAGCTCCTACGAGCAGTACTTC
-,TRBV7-3,-,TRBJ2-2,CASSAFANTGELFF,TGTGCCAGCAGCGCCTTCGCGAACACCGGGGAGCTGTTTTTT
medium-sized,TRBV28,-,TRBJ2-7,CASSLLMGGQPTYEQYF,TGTGCCAGCAGCCTCCTAATGGGGGGACAGCCTACCTACGAGCAGTACTTC